The 9 T cell receptor beta chains below come from one sample, sequenced in a study of T cells in Graves' hyperthyroidism and ophthalmopathy. Authors of the study amplified TCR beta CDR3 regions from RNA transcripts. During a first-round RT-PCR of the TCR CDR3, the HTBI primer set was used. TCRdb redid the calling of the multiplex PCR reads with MiXCR, one entry per CDR3 protein. The data contain 490,000 or so distinct CDR3 sequences, about 22% of them seen just once; the ten biggest clones take up around 47%. Sequenced: blood. These receptors were obtained from a woman aged 65 to 85 with Graves' ophthalmopathy.

This clonotype was found a few times. The chain links TRBV11-2 to TRBJ1-3, with D perhaps matching TRBD1 (6 bases). V was shortened by 6 bases and J by 8 bases, with 20 bases between the two germline ends. Germline CDR1 is SGHAT and CDR2 is FQNNGV. This CDR3 contains 15 residues. As DNA, the CDR3 is TGTGCCAGCAGTCCCGAGGGGGACTCGGGGGACACCATATATTTT. Amino acids: CASSPEGDSGDTIYF. Together with reference TRBV11-2 and TRBJ1-3, the CDR3 gives the full variable domain: EAGVAQSPRYKIIEKRQSVAFWCNPISGHATLYWYQQILGQGPKLLIQFQNNGVVDDSQLPKDRFSAERLKGVDSTLKIQPAKLEDSAVYLCASSPEGDSGDTIYFGEGSWLTVV.

This chain connects TRBV5-1 to TRBJ2-3, with 9 bases that match TRBD2. This CDR3 comprises 16 residues. Trimming at V came to 0 bases and at J to 4 bases, leaving 6 bases not matched to a gene. Germline V gene lookup returns CDR1 SGHRS and CDR2 YFSETQ. CDR3 bases: TGCGCCAGCAGCTTGGCGGCGGGAGGGCCGTCAGATACGCAGTATTTT. It is translated as CASSLAAGGPSDTQYF.

The chain uses TRBV3-1 and TRBJ2-5, with 7 bases matching TRBD2. The germline CDR1 and CDR2 sequences are LGHDT and YNNKEL (reference sequence). J lost 6 bases, V lost 2 bases, and 12 bases had no gene match. The CDR3 loop spans 16 amino acids. This CDR3 reads CASSQRGAGSRKTQYF. The DNA of the CDR3 is TGTGCCAGCAGCCAAAGGGGAGCGGGAAGTCGCAAGACCCAGTACTTC.

This clonotype showed up many times. The CDR3 DNA reads as TGTGCCAGCAGTTTGTCGGTGACAGGGTATGGCTACACCTTC. As protein: CASSLSVTGYGYTF. J is TRBJ1-2 and V is TRBV12-3 or TRBV12-4, with 7 nucleotides matching TRBD1. CDR3 length: 14 amino acids. Trimming removed 3 bases from V and 5 bases from J; junction bases left unmatched: 6.

This clonotype has just a few counts. This chain uses TRBV11-2 with TRBJ2-3; no reliable D call. CDR1 and CDR2 from the germline V gene are SGHAT and FQNNGV. Deletions cut 5 bases from V and 2 bases from J, with 14 bases between. The CDR3 consists of 15 residues. CDR3 sequence reads: CASSAAIWPTDTQYF. Written as DNA, the CDR3 is TGTGCCAGCAGCGCAGCTATCTGGCCCACAGATACGCAGTATTTT.

This clonotype was seen many times. The gene calls are TRBV20-1 and TRBJ1-5; D perhaps matches TRBD1 (6 bases). V shed 6 bases and J shed 7 bases, with 13 bases lying between them. Germline V gives CDR1 DFQATT, CDR2 SNEGSKA (reference sequence). CDR3 size: 12 residues. Here the CDR3 reads CSARGSGQPQHF. CDR3 nucleotides: TGCAGTGCGAGGGGGTCGGGACAGCCCCAGCATTTT.

This chain connects TRBV12-3 or TRBV12-4 to TRBJ2-7; D is uncertain. Trimming took off 5 bases at V and 10 bases at J, with 9 bases between the two ends. This CDR3 contains 10 residues. In DNA, the CDR3 is TGTGCCAGCAGTCTCGACCGACAGTACTTC. Encoded protein: CASSLDRQYF.

A note on this clonotype: Compared with germline, one end of the junction differs, possibly owing to a read error. This sequence joins TRBV19 and TRBJ2-2, with a possible D match to TRBD2 (5 bases). The CDR3 is 12 amino acids. The V gene's germline CDR1 is LNHDA and CDR2 SQIVND (reference sequence). The CDR3 DNA sequence: TGCGCGGGTGGGTCTGACACCGGGGAGCTGTTTTTT. Residues: CAGGSDTGELFF.

About this clonotype: A much larger clone differs by one base, so this may be a read error. The chain is built from TRBV28 and TRBJ1-2; D not certain. The CDR3 is made up of 17 amino acids. The germline CDR1 and CDR2 sequences are MDHEN and SYDVKM. V dropped 3 bases and J dropped 4 bases, with 21 bases sitting between them. The chain's CDR3 is CASSLAQREAWGYGYTF. CDR3 bases: TGTGCCAGCAGTTTGGCCCAGAGGGAAGCGTGGGGCTATGGCTACACCTTC.